The rows below give T cell receptor beta chains drawn from one sample of a study of pediatric ulcerative colitis. Using immunoSEQ multiplex PCR, the repertoire was profiled, and TCRdb retains in-frame clones only, with some absent. The sample shows approximately 38,000 clones, roughly 82% of them seen only once. Input material: gut tissue. The receptors come from a boy younger than 18 with severe ulcerative colitis. The CDR3 runs from the conserved cysteine through the conserved F or W. The D gene is left open where the match is weak. Some rows mark clone size as missing; the rest say once, few, many or name a class of expanded clone.

D gene	V gene	clone size	J gene	CDR3 protein	CDR3 DNA
NA	TRBV7-2	NA	TRBJ1-5	CASSLTGGQPQHF	TGTGCCAGCAGCTTAACCGGAGGTCAGCCCCAGCATTTT
NA	TRBV4-1	NA	TRBJ2-3	CASSQDHLGTDTQYF	TGCGCCAGCAGCCAAGATCACCTAGGGACAGATACGCAGTATTTT
NA	TRBV6-1	NA	TRBJ1-5	CASLGPGGNQPQHF	TGTGCCAGCCTGGGCCCGGGCGGCAATCAGCCCCAGCATTTT
NA	TRBV6-5	NA	TRBJ1-1	CASSYMRVGTEAFF	TGTGCCAGCAGTTACATGCGGGTGGGCACTGAAGCTTTCTTT
NA	TRBV5-6	NA	TRBJ1-2	CASSGELYGLFAGYTF	TGTGCCAGCAGCGGGGAGTTATATGGCCTCTTTGCTGGCTACACCTTC
NA	TRBV29-1	NA	TRBJ1-5	CSVRSGRNQPQHF	TGCAGCGTCCGGTCCGGGAGAAATCAGCCCCAGCATTTT
NA	TRBV6-1	NA	TRBJ1-5	CASREGGGSGQPQHF	TGTGCCAGCAGAGAAGGAGGGGGGTCGGGTCAGCCCCAGCATTTT
NA	TRBV2	NA	TRBJ2-7	CASSYTEGGPEQYF	TGTGCCAGCAGCTACACGGAGGGGGGCCCAGAGCAATACTTC
TRBD1	TRBV5-6	NA	TRBJ1-5	CASSRRTMTGVWQPQHF	TGTGCCAGCAGCCGGCGGACTATGACAGGGGTGTGGCAGCCCCAGCATTTT
NA	TRBV5-5	NA	TRBJ1-4	CASSLFGEGQWEKLFF	TGTGCCAGCAGCTTGTTCGGCGAGGGCCAATGGGAAAAACTGTTTTTT
NA	TRBV7-2	NA	TRBJ2-1	CASSKLWGGASEQFF	TGTGCCAGCAGCAAATTGTGGGGGGGCGCTAGTGAGCAGTTCTTC
NA	TRBV7-6	NA	TRBJ1-4	CASSVGQFGQLFF	TGTGCCAGCAGCGTTGGACAGTTCGGGCAACTGTTTTTT
TRBD1	TRBV11-2	once	TRBJ1-2	CASSLSSVPDRVYGYTF	TGTGCCAGCAGCTTAAGTTCGGTTCCGGACAGGGTCTATGGCTACACCTTC